This is a list of T cell receptor beta chains from one sample in a study of T cell responses to AZD1222 COVID-19 vaccine. Here immunoSEQ multiplex PCR was the method, and the copy in TCRdb shows in-frame clones only, minus some. The repertoire holds about 140,000 clones, with just over 90% as singletons. This specimen was peripheral blood, taken 28 days after the second AZD1222 dose. These receptors came from an adult who received the AZD1222 COVID-19 vaccine. The CDR3 runs from the conserved cysteine through the conserved F or W. The D gene is left open where the match is weak. Rows may omit the clone size; those that give it use once, few, many or a size class.

TRBJ2-5 . . TRBV9 TGTGCCAGCAGCCAACCAACCGGGACACTCCAGAGGGAGACCCAGTACTTC CASSQPTGTLQRETQYF
TRBJ1-5 . . TRBV2 TGTGCCAGCAGTCCCGAAGGACCCCAGCATTTT CASSPEGPQHF
TRBJ2-1 . once TRBV5-5 TGTGCCAGCAGCTTGGGAGGTGGGCAGGAGATTTACAATGAGCAGTTCTTC CASSLGGGQEIYNEQFF
TRBJ1-1 . . TRBV5-8 TGTGCCAGCAGCTTTCGCGGTGAAGCTTTCTTT CASSFRGEAFF
TRBJ2-4 TRBD1 . TRBV25-1 TGTGCCAGCAGACCGGACAGGGGCATCTCCAAAAACATTCAGTACTTC CASRPDRGISKNIQYF
TRBJ2-3 TRBD2 . TRBV5-6 TGTGCCAGCAGCCAGCGGACTAGCGGGGGGTTAGATACGCAGTATTTT CASSQRTSGGLDTQYF
TRBJ2-7 . . TRBV5-1 TGCGCCAGCAGCTTCATCCCGGACGGAACCTACGAGCAGTACTTC CASSFIPDGTYEQYF
TRBJ1-2 TRBD1 . TRBV29-1 TGCAGCGTTGTGGCCCGGATGGGACAGGGGGCTTCTGGCTACACCTTC CSVVARMGQGASGYTF
TRBJ2-7 TRBD1 . TRBV28 TGTGCCAGCCTTGCTCCGGGACAGGGCCACGAGCAGTACTTC CASLAPGQGHEQYF
TRBJ2-7 . . TRBV21-1 TGTGCCAGCAGCATCAGTGGTACTAGCTCGTACGAGCAGTACTTC CASSISGTSSYEQYF
TRBJ1-3 TRBD1 . TRBV27 TGTGCCAGCAGTTTCCAGGGGGCGGTTGGAAACACCATATATTTT CASSFQGAVGNTIYF
TRBJ1-5 . . TRBV5-8 TGTGCCAGCAGCCGAGGACGAAACCTAGACCGGGGCAATCAGCCCCAGCATTTT CASSRGRNLDRGNQPQHF
TRBJ1-4 TRBD1 once TRBV3-1/TRBV3-2 TGTGCCAGCAGCCAAGAGACAGGGGGTCTGGAGGAAAAACTGTTTTTT CASSQETGGLEEKLFF
TRBJ2-5 . . TRBV11-2 TGTGCCAGCAGCTTTAGCTCCAATCAAGAGACCCAGTACTTC CASSFSSNQETQYF
TRBJ2-7 . . TRBV15 TGTGCCACCAGCCGAAGGACAGAAGCTAGCGAGCAGTACTTC CATSRRTEASEQYF
TRBJ1-5 . . TRBV7-8 TGTGCCAGCAGCTTATCTCGGGATCAGCCCCAGCATTTT CASSLSRDQPQHF